These T cell receptor beta chains were read from a single sample in a study of blood T cell repertoires in COVID-19. Clones were sequenced by immunoSEQ multiplex PCR, and TCRdb holds only the in-frame ones, with some missing. The sample yields about 20,000 clones, about 90% seen once. The specimen sequenced was peripheral blood. The receptors derive from a human donor in a cohort sampled during active COVID-19. Each CDR3 is given with its conserved first and last residue. The D gene is left open where the match is weak. Only some rows state a clone size, as once, few, many or a class for expanded clones.

d_gene | j_gene | v_gene | abundance | CDR3nt | CDR3aa
TRBD1 | TRBJ1-1 | TRBV7-6 | NA | TGTGCCAGCAGCTCACGGACAGGGCGGGAAGCTTTCTTT | CASSSRTGREAFF
NA | TRBJ1-1 | TRBV5-1 | NA | TGCGCCAGCAGCTTTGCAGAGAACACTGAAGCTTTCTTT | CASSFAENTEAFF
NA | TRBJ1-1 | TRBV19 | once | TGTGCCAGTAGTACCGGGTGGACTGAAGCTTTCTTT | CASSTGWTEAFF
TRBD1 | TRBJ1-6 | TRBV27 | NA | TGTGCCAGCACCCCGACAGGGGGCAGTGCACCCCTCCACTTT | CASTPTGGSAPLHF
TRBD2 | TRBJ2-3 | TRBV11-2 | NA | TGTGCCAGCAGCCCCAACGCTCTAGCGGGCCATAGCACAGATACGCAGTATTTT | CASSPNALAGHSTDTQYF
TRBD2 | TRBJ2-3 | TRBV10-2 | NA | TGCGCCAGCCGGTTGGCGGGGGGTCCGGATACGCAGTATTTT | CASRLAGGPDTQYF
TRBD1 | TRBJ2-7 | TRBV27 | NA | TGTGCCAGCAGTCTACAGGGGGGACTCTACGAGCAGTACTTC | CASSLQGGLYEQYF
NA | TRBJ1-1 | TRBV19 | NA | TGTGCCAGTACCACCCTCCAGCGTTACGTGAACACTGAAGCTTTCTTT | CASTTLQRYVNTEAFF
NA | TRBJ1-5 | TRBV19 | NA | TGTGCCAGTAGTGTGTACTACAATCAGCCCCAGCATTTT | CASSVYYNQPQHF
TRBD2 | TRBJ2-3 | TRBV27 | NA | TGTGCCAGCAGTCCTCGGACTAGCGGTTACTCTAGCACAGATACGCAGTATTTT | CASSPRTSGYSSTDTQYF
NA | TRBJ1-3 | TRBV4-1 | once | TGCGCCAGCAGCGAGAGAGGGATCTCTGGAAACACCATATATTTT | CASSERGISGNTIYF
TRBD1 | TRBJ1-5 | TRBV19 | NA | TGTGCCAGTAAATTTGGGGACAGTAATCAGCCCCAGCATTTT | CASKFGDSNQPQHF
TRBD2 | TRBJ2-7 | TRBV10-2 | NA | TGCGCCAGCTCCCGGGGACTAGCCCCCTACGAGCAGTACTTC | CASSRGLAPYEQYF
NA | TRBJ1-4 | TRBV18 | NA | TGTGCCAGCTCACCTTTCGGACAGCCGGCAACTAATGAAAAACTGTTTTTT | CASSPFGQPATNEKLFF
TRBD1 | TRBJ1-1 | TRBV5-1 | NA | TGCGCCAGCAGCTTCGGGACAGAAGATGAAGCTTTCTTT | CASSFGTEDEAFF
NA | TRBJ2-2 | TRBV5-6 | NA | TGTGCCAGCAGCTTGAGTGTCCCAGCGAACACCGGGGAGCTGTTTTTT | CASSLSVPANTGELFF
TRBD2 | TRBJ2-1 | TRBV25-1 | NA | TGTGCCAGCAGCGGGACTATCCATTACAATGAGCAGTTCTTC | CASSGTIHYNEQFF
NA | TRBJ1-6 | TRBV27 | few | TGTGCCAGCAGTCCAATTAGGGGTTCCTATAATTCACCCCTCCACTTT | CASSPIRGSYNSPLHF
TRBD1 | TRBJ2-2 | TRBV2 | NA | TGTGCCAGCAGCAGGGTACTGCCGGGACAGGGGGTCGGGGAGCTGTTTTTT | CASSRVLPGQGVGELFF
NA | TRBJ1-2 | TRBV11-2 | NA | TGTGCCAGCAGCTTAGATGGACACCCATCGGGCTATGGCTACACCTTC | CASSLDGHPSGYGYTF
TRBD1 | TRBJ1-1 | TRBV7-9 | once | TGTGCCAGCAGCTTAGGGACAGGAGCTTTCTTT | CASSLGTGAFF
TRBD1 | TRBJ1-1 | TRBV19 | NA | TGTGCCAGTAGTCAGAGGAACAGGGGGCGGGACACTGAAGCTTTCTTT | CASSQRNRGRDTEAFF
TRBD1 | TRBJ1-1 | TRBV9 | NA | TGTGCCAGCAGCGTAGCAACGCCGGGACAGGGGGCTAAGGCTGAAGCTTTCTTT | CASSVATPGQGAKAEAFF
NA | TRBJ1-1 | TRBV12-3/TRBV12-4 | NA | TGTGCCAGCAGTGCCTCGGGGGGTCGGGAAGCTTTCTTT | CASSASGGREAFF
NA | TRBJ2-1 | TRBV5-1 | NA | TGCGCCAGCAGCTTGGGTTTTGGGCCTCCTGCTTACAATGAGCAGTTCTTC | CASSLGFGPPAYNEQFF
NA | TRBJ1-2 | TRBV3-1/TRBV3-2 | NA | TGTGCCAGCAGTGACACAGGGTATGGCTACACCTTC | CASSDTGYGYTF